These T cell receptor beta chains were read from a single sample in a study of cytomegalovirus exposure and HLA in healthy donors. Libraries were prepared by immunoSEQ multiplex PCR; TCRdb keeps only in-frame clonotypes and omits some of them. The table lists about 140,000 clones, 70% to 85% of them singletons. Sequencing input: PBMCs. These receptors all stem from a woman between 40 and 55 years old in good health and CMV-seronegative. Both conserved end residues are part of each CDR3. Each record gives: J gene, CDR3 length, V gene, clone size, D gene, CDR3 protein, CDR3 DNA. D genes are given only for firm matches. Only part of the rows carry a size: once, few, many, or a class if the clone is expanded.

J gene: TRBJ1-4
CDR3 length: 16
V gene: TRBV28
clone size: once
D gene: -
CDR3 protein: CASRPRWSFTSEKLFF
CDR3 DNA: TGTGCCAGCAGACCTAGGTGGAGTTTTACAAGCGAAAAACTGTTTTTT

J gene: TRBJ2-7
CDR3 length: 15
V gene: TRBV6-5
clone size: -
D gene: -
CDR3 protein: CASSYSIVRDYEQYF
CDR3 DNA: TGTGCCAGCAGTTACTCGATTGTCAGGGATTACGAGCAGTACTTC

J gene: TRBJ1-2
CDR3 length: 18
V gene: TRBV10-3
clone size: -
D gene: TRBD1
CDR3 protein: CAISQTGTGPAAFYGYTF
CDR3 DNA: TGTGCCATCAGTCAGACCGGGACAGGGCCCGCCGCGTTCTATGGCTACACCTTC

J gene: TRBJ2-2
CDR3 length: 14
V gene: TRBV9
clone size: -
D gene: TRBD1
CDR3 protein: CASSPTGGGGELFF
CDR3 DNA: TGTGCCAGCAGTCCGACAGGGGGCGGCGGGGAGCTGTTTTTT

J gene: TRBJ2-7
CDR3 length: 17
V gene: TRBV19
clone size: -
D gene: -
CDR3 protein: CASSIGTEIRGTYEQYF
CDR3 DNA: TGTGCCAGTAGTATCGGGACAGAGATTCGGGGGACCTACGAGCAGTACTTC

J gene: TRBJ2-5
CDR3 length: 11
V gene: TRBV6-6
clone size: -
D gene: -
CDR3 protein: CASTIEETQYF
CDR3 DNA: TGTGCCAGCACTATAGAAGAGACCCAGTACTTC

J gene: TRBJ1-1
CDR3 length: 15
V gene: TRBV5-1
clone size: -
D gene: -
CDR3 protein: CASSLLDRLNTEAFF
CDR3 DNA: TGCGCCAGCAGCTTACTCGACAGGCTGAACACTGAAGCTTTCTTT

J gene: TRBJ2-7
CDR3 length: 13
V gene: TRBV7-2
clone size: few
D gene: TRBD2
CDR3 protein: CASSFGTSVEQYF
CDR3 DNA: TGTGCCAGCAGCTTCGGGACTAGTGTCGAGCAGTACTTC

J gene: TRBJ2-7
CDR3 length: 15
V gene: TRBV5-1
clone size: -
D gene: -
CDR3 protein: CASSLGPKGVHEQYF
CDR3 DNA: TGCGCCAGCAGCTTGGGACCAAAGGGGGTCCACGAGCAGTACTTC

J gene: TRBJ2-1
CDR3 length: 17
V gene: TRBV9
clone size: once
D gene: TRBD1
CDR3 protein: CASSVVPAGQGNNEQFF
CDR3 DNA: TGTGCCAGCAGCGTAGTACCCGCGGGACAGGGAAACAATGAGCAGTTCTTC

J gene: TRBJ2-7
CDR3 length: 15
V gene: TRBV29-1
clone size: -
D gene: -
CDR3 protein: CSVLTLQSGVYEQYF
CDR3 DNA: TGCAGCGTCCTTACCCTTCAATCAGGGGTGTACGAGCAGTACTTC

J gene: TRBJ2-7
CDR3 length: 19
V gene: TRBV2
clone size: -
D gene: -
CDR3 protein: CASSEAVFGGGTDTYEQYF
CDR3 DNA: TGTGCCAGCAGTGAAGCGGTGTTCGGTGGGGGGACGGATACCTACGAGCAGTACTTC

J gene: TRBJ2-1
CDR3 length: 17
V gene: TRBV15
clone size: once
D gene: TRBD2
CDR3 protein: CATSRGASGSSYNEQFF
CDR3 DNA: TGTGCCACCAGCAGAGGAGCTAGCGGGAGCTCCTACAATGAGCAGTTCTTC